The rows below give T cell receptor beta chains drawn from one sample of a study of T cells in localized non-small cell lung cancer. TCRdb's table, derived via immunoSEQ multiplex PCR, lists solely in-frame clones and lacks some. The table records about 35,000 clones, roughly 90% of them present only once. The sequencing used peripheral blood, collected before any cancer treatment. The receptors were gathered from a female donor older than 55 with stage I lung adenocarcinoma. Each CDR3 is given with its conserved first and last residue. Each record gives: J gene, D gene, V gene, clone size, CDR3 protein, CDR3 DNA. D genes are given only for firm matches. The listing skips clone size in some rows; elsewhere it reads once, few, many or a size class.

j_call: TRBJ1-2; d_call: TRBD1; v_call: TRBV6-5; clone_size: NA; cdr3_aa: CASSYSMGEVGGGYTF; cdr3_nt: TGTGCCAGCAGTTACTCGATGGGGGAGGTAGGGGGCGGCTACACCTTC
j_call: TRBJ1-5; d_call: TRBD1; v_call: TRBV4-3; clone_size: few; cdr3_aa: CASSQRTGVHQPQHF; cdr3_nt: TGCGCCAGCAGCCAACGGACAGGGGTCCATCAGCCCCAGCATTTT
j_call: TRBJ1-1; d_call: TRBD1; v_call: TRBV18; clone_size: NA; cdr3_aa: CASSSIPPGQGVSAFF; cdr3_nt: TGTGCCAGCTCATCTATCCCTCCGGGACAGGGCGTCTCAGCTTTCTTT
j_call: TRBJ2-2; d_call: TRBD2; v_call: TRBV5-4; clone_size: NA; cdr3_aa: CASTTTSRPGELFF; cdr3_nt: TGTGCCAGCACCACGACTAGCCGACCCGGGGAGCTGTTTTTT
j_call: TRBJ1-2; d_call: NA; v_call: TRBV28; clone_size: NA; cdr3_aa: CASSLGRNMYGYTF; cdr3_nt: TGTGCCAGCAGTCTCGGACGGAATATGTATGGCTACACCTTC
j_call: TRBJ2-3; d_call: NA; v_call: TRBV28; clone_size: NA; cdr3_aa: CASSSTGRTDTQYF; cdr3_nt: TGTGCCAGCAGTTCGACAGGGAGGACAGATACGCAGTATTTT
j_call: TRBJ1-4; d_call: TRBD1; v_call: TRBV30; clone_size: NA; cdr3_aa: CAWYAGTGEEKLFF; cdr3_nt: TGTGCCTGGTACGCCGGGACAGGGGAGGAAAAACTGTTTTTT
j_call: TRBJ2-5; d_call: TRBD1; v_call: TRBV7-2; clone_size: NA; cdr3_aa: CASSGTAPGETQYF; cdr3_nt: TGTGCCAGCTCTGGGACAGCGCCTGGGGAGACCCAGTACTTC
j_call: TRBJ1-6; d_call: TRBD1; v_call: TRBV5-1; clone_size: NA; cdr3_aa: CASGLSGQGYNSPLHF; cdr3_nt: TGCGCCAGCGGCCTATCGGGACAGGGCTATAATTCACCCCTCCACTTT
j_call: TRBJ1-6; d_call: TRBD1; v_call: TRBV7-2; clone_size: NA; cdr3_aa: CASSLGWRTGGNSPLHF; cdr3_nt: TGTGCCAGCAGCTTAGGCTGGAGGACAGGGGGAAATTCACCCCTCCACTTT
j_call: TRBJ1-1; d_call: NA; v_call: TRBV29-1; clone_size: NA; cdr3_aa: CRAVVGTEAFF; cdr3_nt: TGCAGGGCAGTAGTTGGGACTGAAGCTTTCTTT
j_call: TRBJ2-3; d_call: TRBD2; v_call: TRBV10-3; clone_size: NA; cdr3_aa: CAISSGGADTQYF; cdr3_nt: TGTGCCATCAGTAGCGGGGGAGCAGATACGCAGTATTTT
j_call: TRBJ1-3; d_call: NA; v_call: TRBV9; clone_size: NA; cdr3_aa: CASSVQGTGNTIYF; cdr3_nt: TGTGCCAGCAGCGTACAGGGGACTGGAAACACCATATATTTT
j_call: TRBJ2-7; d_call: NA; v_call: TRBV6-6; clone_size: NA; cdr3_aa: CASSYEPYEQYF; cdr3_nt: TGTGCCAGCAGTTACGAGCCATACGAGCAGTACTTC
j_call: TRBJ2-2; d_call: NA; v_call: TRBV9; clone_size: NA; cdr3_aa: CASSTSHTNTGELFF; cdr3_nt: TGTGCCAGCAGCACCTCGCATACGAACACCGGGGAGCTGTTTTTT
j_call: TRBJ1-1; d_call: NA; v_call: TRBV19; clone_size: NA; cdr3_aa: CASSIWVWEGPTEAFF; cdr3_nt: TGTGCCAGTAGTATTTGGGTTTGGGAGGGGCCCACTGAAGCTTTCTTT
j_call: TRBJ1-1; d_call: NA; v_call: TRBV11-3; clone_size: NA; cdr3_aa: CASSLMRGTEAFF; cdr3_nt: TGTGCCAGCAGCCTGATGCGGGGCACTGAAGCTTTCTTT